This T cell receptor beta chain came from a study of cytotoxic CD8 clonotypes in ibrutinib-treated CLL. Concerning this clone: Its antigen remains unidentified.

CDR1 SGHVS and CDR2 FQNEAQ come from the germline V gene. The CDR3 consists of 14 residues. The ends were cut back, 5 bases at V and 2 bases at J, with 12 bases in the middle. The assay was immunoSEQ multiplex PCR, and TCRdb's table has in-frame clones only and misses some. The sample has roughly 180,000 clones, about two thirds seen once. Study-level findings and limits: Among the clonotypes, public ones were uncommon and contracted or held stable on treatment. Clonality rose at ibrutinib response, held steady in sustained remission, and fell toward baseline at progression. Lymph node repertoires were not studied, and sampling times were unmatched.

This receptor was taken from a human donor with chronic lymphocytic leukemia. The chain carries TRBV7-8 and TRBJ1-1; D is perhaps TRBD1 (5 bases). Sample: PBMCs, taken after 24 months of ibrutinib treatment. CDR3 protein: CASSPRTHNTEAFF. The DNA for the CDR3 is TGTGCCAGCAGCCCGCGGACACACAACACTGAAGCTTTCTTT.